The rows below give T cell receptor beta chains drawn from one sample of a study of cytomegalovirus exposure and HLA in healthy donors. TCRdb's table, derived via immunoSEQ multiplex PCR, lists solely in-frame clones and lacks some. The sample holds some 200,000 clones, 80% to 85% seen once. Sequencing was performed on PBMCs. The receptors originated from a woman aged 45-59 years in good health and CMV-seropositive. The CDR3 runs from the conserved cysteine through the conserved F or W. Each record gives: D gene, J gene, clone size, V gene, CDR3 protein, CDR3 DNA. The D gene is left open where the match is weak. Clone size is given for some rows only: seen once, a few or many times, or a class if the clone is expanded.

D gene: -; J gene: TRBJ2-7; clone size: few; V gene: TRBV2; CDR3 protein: CASSEQASSYEQYF; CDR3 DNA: TGTGCCAGCAGTGAACAGGCGAGCTCCTACGAGCAGTACTTC
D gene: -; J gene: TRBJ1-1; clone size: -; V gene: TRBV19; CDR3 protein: CASLAGRMNTEAFF; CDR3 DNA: TGTGCCAGTTTGGCCGGGAGGATGAACACTGAAGCTTTCTTT
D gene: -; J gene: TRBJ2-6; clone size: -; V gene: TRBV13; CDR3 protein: CASSMRQGLAAGANVLTF; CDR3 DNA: TGTGCCAGCAGCATGCGACAGGGACTGGCTGCTGGGGCCAACGTCCTGACTTTC
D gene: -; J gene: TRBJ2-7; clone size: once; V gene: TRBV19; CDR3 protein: CASSTLRAPSGEQYF; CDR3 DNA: TGTGCCAGTAGTACCCTCCGGGCCCCATCGGGAGAGCAGTACTTC
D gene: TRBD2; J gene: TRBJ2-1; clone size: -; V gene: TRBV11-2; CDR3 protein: CASSLGTSGVLYNEQFF; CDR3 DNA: TGTGCCAGCAGCCTAGGGACTAGCGGGGTCTTATACAATGAGCAGTTCTTC
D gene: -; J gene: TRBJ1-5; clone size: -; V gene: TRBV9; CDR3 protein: CASSVEPHNQPQHF; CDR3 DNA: TGTGCCAGCAGCGTCGAGCCCCACAATCAGCCCCAGCATTTT
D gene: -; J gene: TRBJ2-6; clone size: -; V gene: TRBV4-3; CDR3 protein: CASSQDERSSGANVLTF; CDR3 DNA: TGCGCCAGCAGCCAAGACGAAAGGAGCTCTGGGGCCAACGTCCTGACTTTC
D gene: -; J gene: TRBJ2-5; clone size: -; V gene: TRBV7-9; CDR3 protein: CATLGGSQETQYF; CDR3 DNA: TGTGCCACCCTAGGAGGTAGCCAAGAGACCCAGTACTTC
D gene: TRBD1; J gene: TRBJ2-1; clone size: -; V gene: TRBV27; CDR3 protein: CASTRQGSSYNEQFF; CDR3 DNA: TGTGCCAGCACCCGACAGGGGAGCTCCTACAATGAGCAGTTCTTC
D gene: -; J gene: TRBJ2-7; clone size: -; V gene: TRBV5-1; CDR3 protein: CASTTGFSYEQYF; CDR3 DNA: TGCGCCAGCACGACAGGATTCTCCTACGAGCAGTACTTC
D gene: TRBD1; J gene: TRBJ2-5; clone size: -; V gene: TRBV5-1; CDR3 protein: CASSLGQGDQETQYF; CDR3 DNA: TGCGCCAGCAGCTTGGGACAGGGCGACCAAGAGACCCAGTACTTC
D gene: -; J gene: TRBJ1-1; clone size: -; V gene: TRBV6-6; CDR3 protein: CASSYGGARWEEAFF; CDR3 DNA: TGTGCCAGCAGTTACGGGGGGGCCCGTTGGGAGGAAGCTTTCTTT
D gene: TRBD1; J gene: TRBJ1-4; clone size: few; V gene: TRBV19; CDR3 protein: CASSTLGQGAREKLFF; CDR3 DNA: TGTGCCAGTAGTACTCTGGGACAGGGGGCGCGAGAAAAACTGTTTTTT
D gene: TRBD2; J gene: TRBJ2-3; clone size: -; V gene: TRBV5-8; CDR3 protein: CASRLTGLVGTDTQYF; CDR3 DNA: TGTGCCAGCAGGCTAACCGGACTAGTGGGCACAGATACGCAGTATTTT
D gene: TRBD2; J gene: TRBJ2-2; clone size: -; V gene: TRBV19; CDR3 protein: CASRAAGPSPGELFF; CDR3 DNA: TGTGCCAGTAGGGCAGCGGGACCAAGTCCCGGGGAGCTGTTTTTT
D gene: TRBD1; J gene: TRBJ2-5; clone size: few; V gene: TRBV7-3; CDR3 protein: CASSPGTAQETQYF; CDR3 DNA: TGTGCCAGCAGCCCGGGGACAGCCCAAGAGACCCAGTACTTC
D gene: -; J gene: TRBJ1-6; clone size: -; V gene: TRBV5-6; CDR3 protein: CASSLVGDSNNSPLHF; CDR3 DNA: TGTGCCAGCAGTTTAGTAGGAGACAGCAATAATTCGCCCCTCCACTTT
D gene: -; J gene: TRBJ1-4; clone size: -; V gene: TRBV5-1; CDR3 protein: CASSLSGTNEKLFF; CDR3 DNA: TGCGCCAGCAGCTTGTCAGGGACTAATGAAAAACTGTTTTTT
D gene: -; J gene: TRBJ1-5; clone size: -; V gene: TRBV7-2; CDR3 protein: CASSLDGRSGVQPQHF; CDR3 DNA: TGTGCCAGCAGCTTAGACGGCAGGTCGGGAGTGCAGCCCCAGCATTTT
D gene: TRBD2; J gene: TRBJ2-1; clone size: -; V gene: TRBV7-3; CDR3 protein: CASSLMAGVSYNEQFF; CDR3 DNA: TGTGCCAGCAGCCTGATGGCGGGAGTCTCCTACAATGAGCAGTTCTTC
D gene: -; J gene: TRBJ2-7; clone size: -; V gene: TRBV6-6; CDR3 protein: CASSYGSPGRGYEQYF; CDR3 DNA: TGTGCCAGCAGTTACGGTTCACCGGGTCGAGGCTACGAGCAGTACTTC
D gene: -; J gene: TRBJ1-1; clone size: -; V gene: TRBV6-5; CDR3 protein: CASSLARRGRTEAFF; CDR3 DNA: TGTGCCAGCAGCCTCGCCAGGAGGGGCCGAACTGAAGCTTTCTTT
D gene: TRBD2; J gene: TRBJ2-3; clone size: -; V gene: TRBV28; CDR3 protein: CASSPLAGAVADTQYF; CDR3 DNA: TGTGCCAGCAGTCCCTTAGCGGGAGCGGTGGCAGATACGCAGTATTTT
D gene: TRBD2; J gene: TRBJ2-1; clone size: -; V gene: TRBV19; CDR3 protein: CASSIEKAGGYNEQFF; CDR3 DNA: TGTGCCAGTAGTATAGAAAAAGCGGGGGGCTACAATGAGCAGTTCTTC
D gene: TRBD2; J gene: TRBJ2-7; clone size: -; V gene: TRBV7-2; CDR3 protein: CASSSYSGSSYEQYF; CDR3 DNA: TGTGCCAGCAGCTCCTATAGCGGGAGCTCCTACGAGCAGTACTTC
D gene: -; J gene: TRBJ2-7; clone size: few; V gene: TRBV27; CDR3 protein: CASRRRSSYEQYF; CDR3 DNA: TGTGCCAGCCGACGACGGAGCTCCTACGAGCAGTACTTC
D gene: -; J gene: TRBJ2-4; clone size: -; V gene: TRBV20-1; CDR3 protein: CSAIRRDIQYF; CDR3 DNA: TGCAGTGCTATCAGGCGGGACATTCAGTACTTC
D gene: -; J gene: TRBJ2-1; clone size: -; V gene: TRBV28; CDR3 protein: CASSLNWALRGNEQFF; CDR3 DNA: TGTGCCAGCAGTTTAAATTGGGCCCTACGGGGCAATGAGCAGTTCTTC
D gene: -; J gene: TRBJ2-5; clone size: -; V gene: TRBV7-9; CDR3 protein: CSSRRWGRAKETQYF; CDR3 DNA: TGTTCCAGCAGGCGGTGGGGCAGGGCAAAAGAGACCCAGTACTTC
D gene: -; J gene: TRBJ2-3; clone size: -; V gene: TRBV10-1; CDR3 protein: CASSDLGGGNTDTQYF; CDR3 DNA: TGCGCCAGCAGTGATCTAGGGGGTGGAAACACAGATACGCAGTATTTT
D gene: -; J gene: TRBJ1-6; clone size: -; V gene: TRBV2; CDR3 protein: CASTLAEKTVPPLHF; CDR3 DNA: TGTGCCAGCACTCTCGCGGAAAAAACGGTTCCACCCCTCCACTTT
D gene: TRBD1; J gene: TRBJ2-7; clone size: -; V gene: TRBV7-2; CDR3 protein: CASSLAGTGSSYEQYF; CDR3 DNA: TGTGCCAGCAGCTTGGCCGGGACAGGGAGCTCCTACGAGCAGTACTTC
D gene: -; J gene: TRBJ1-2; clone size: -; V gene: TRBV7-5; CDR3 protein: CVRSLVYRPTNYGYTF; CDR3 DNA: TGTGTCAGAAGCTTAGTATACAGGCCCACTAACTATGGCTACACCTTC
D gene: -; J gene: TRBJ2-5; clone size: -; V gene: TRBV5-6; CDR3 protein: CASSLSLLRETQYF; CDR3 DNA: TGTGCCAGCAGCTTGTCCCTCCTCCGAGAGACCCAGTACTTC
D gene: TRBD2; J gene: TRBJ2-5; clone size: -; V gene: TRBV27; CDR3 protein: CASRYYSGGQETQYF; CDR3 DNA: TGTGCCAGCAGGTACTATAGCGGGGGCCAAGAGACCCAGTACTTC
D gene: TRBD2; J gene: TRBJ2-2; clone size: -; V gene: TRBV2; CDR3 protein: CASRGTSVNTGELFF; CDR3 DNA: TGTGCCAGCAGAGGGACTAGCGTTAACACCGGGGAGCTGTTTTTT
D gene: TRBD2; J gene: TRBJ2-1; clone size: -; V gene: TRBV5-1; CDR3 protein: CASSLAGAIHEQFF; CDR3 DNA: TGCGCCAGCAGCCTAGCGGGAGCGATACATGAGCAGTTCTTC
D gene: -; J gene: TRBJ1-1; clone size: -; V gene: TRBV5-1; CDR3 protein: CASSLAWGRPTEAFF; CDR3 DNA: TGCGCCAGCAGCTTGGCCTGGGGGCGCCCCACTGAAGCTTTCTTT
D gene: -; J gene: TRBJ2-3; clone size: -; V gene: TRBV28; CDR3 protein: CASSLPGARTDTQYF; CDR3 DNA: TGTGCCAGCAGTTTGCCAGGGGCTAGGACAGATACGCAGTATTTT
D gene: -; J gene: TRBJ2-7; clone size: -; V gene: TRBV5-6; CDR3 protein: CASSLRGTSHYEQYF; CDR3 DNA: TGTGCCAGCAGCTTGAGGGGGACAAGTCATTACGAGCAGTACTTC
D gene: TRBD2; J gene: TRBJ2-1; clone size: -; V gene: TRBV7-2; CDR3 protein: CASSFSGGPFNEQFF; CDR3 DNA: TGTGCCAGCAGCTTTTCGGGGGGGCCGTTTAATGAGCAGTTCTTC
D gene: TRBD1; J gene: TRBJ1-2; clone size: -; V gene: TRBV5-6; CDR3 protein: CASSPGTGENYGYTF; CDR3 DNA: TGTGCCAGCAGCCCAGGGACAGGCGAAAACTATGGCTACACCTTC